These 10 T cell receptor beta chains came from one sample sequenced in a study of blood T cell repertoires in COVID-19. The repertoire was sequenced with immunoSEQ multiplex PCR; TCRdb's copy has only in-frame clones and lacks some. Of 110,000 to 150,000 clones in the sample, about 88% were seen once. Sequenced: peripheral blood. Receptor source: a human donor in a cohort sampled during active COVID-19.

The chain combines TRBV2 with TRBJ1-1; no firm D call. The CDR3 has 12 amino acids. CDR1 is SNHLY, CDR2 FYNNEI, per germline. V shed 7 bases and J shed 0 bases, with 6 bases lying between them. CDR3 nucleotides: TGTGCCAGCACTGCTATGAACACTGAAGCTTTCTTT. As protein: CASTAMNTEAFF.

Comment on this clone: This may be a read error: a much more frequent sequence differs by one nucleotide. This rearrangement joins TRBV2 to TRBJ2-7, with D unresolved. Trimming left V 2 bases short and J 5 bases short, with 4 bases between. The CDR3 extends over 11 amino acids. Per the germline V gene, CDR1 is SNHLY and CDR2 is FYNNEI. CDR3 residues: CASSEFNEQYF. CDR3 bases: TGTGCCAGCAGTGAATTCAACGAGCAGTACTTC.

CDR3 protein: CASSLLGGTGELFF. Written as DNA, the CDR3 is TGCGCCAGCAGCTTGTTAGGGGGCACCGGGGAGCTGTTTTTT. The chain carries TRBV5-1 and TRBJ2-2, with D possibly TRBD1 on 6 matching bases. The CDR3 consists of 14 residues. Germline CDR1 is SGHRS and CDR2 is YFSETQ. V was cut by 1 base and J by 4 bases, with 8 bases left in between.

This chain links TRBV18 with TRBJ1-1, with TRBD1 matching over 10 bases. This CDR3 region has 16 residues. The V gene's germline CDR1 is KGHSH and CDR2 LQKENI. The J segment lost 2 bases and the V segment lost 3 bases, leaving 6 bases of the junction unmatched. The CDR3 here is CASSPATGGTNTEAFF. CDR3 DNA sequence: TGTGCCAGCTCACCGGCGACAGGGGGCACTAACACTGAAGCTTTCTTT.

This chain connects TRBV24-1 to TRBJ1-2, with D possibly matching TRBD1 (5 bases). Per germline, CDR1 KGHDR and CDR2 SFDVKD. This CDR3 contains 14 residues. Trimming took 3 bases from V and 8 from J, leaving 15 bases between them. CDR3 nucleotides: TGTGCCACCAGTGATGTCCATGTGGACAAAGGCTACACCTTC. It codes for CATSDVHVDKGYTF.

This clone is a singleton in its sample. CDR3 in amino acids: CASSSRDNQPQHF. The CDR3 nucleotides read TGTGCCAGCAGCTCTCGGGACAATCAGCCCCAGCATTTT. The V gene is TRBV11-2, the J gene TRBJ1-5; D gene unclear. The CDR3 has 13 residues. Germline V gene sequence: CDR1 SGHAT, CDR2 FQNNGV. V lost 4 bases to trimming and J lost 3 bases, with 7 bases between them.

This chain connects TRBV11-1 to TRBJ2-7; 7 bases are shared with TRBD1. The germline gives CDR1 SGHAT, CDR2 FQDESV (reference sequence). J lost 3 bases, V lost 0 bases, and 8 bases had no gene match. There are 16 residues in the CDR3. The CDR3 loop reads CASSLAPDRRIYEQYF. CDR3 in DNA: TGTGCCAGCAGCTTAGCCCCGGACAGGAGAATCTACGAGCAGTACTTC. Full variable domain (outside the CDR3, taken from reference TRBV11-1 and TRBJ2-7): EAEVAQSPRYKITEKSQAVAFWCDPISGHATLYWYRQILGQGPELLVQFQDESVVDDSQLPKDRFSAERLKGVDSTLKIQPAELGDSAMYLCASSLAPDRRIYEQYFGPGTRLTVT.

CDR3 DNA sequence: TGTGCCACCAGTGATTGGCCCCCTTACGAGCAGTACTTC. It specifies CATSDWPPYEQYF. The rearrangement links TRBV24-1 to TRBJ2-7; unclear D gene. In germline, CDR1 is KGHDR, CDR2 SFDVKD. V lost 2 bases to trimming and J lost 4 bases, with 8 bases between them. The CDR3 totals 13 residues.

V usage is TRBV18 and J usage is TRBJ2-4; the match to TRBD2 covers 7 bases. Germline V lookup: CDR1 KGHSH, CDR2 LQKENI. With V trimmed by 3 bases and J by 2 bases, 7 bases remained unmatched. The CDR3 runs to 16 residues. CDR3 bases: TGTGCCAGCTCACCCCTTGGGGGAGGGCCCAAAAACATTCAGTACTTC. It yields the protein CASSPLGGGPKNIQYF.

DNA of the CDR3: TGTGCCAGCAGTTTGTCAGGTCGGTGGGGGGTAACGGTGGCTGAAGCTTTCTTT. It specifies CASSLSGRWGVTVAEAFF. The chain employs TRBV28 and TRBJ1-1, with D tentatively TRBD1 (5 bases). Germline V gives CDR1 MDHEN, CDR2 SYDVKM. CDR3 length equals 18 residues. Trimming stripped 3 bases from V and 6 bases from J, with 26 bases between. Together with reference TRBV28 and TRBJ1-1, the CDR3 gives the full variable domain: DVKVTQSSRYLVKRTGEKVFLECVQDMDHENMFWYRQDPGLGLRLIYFSYDVKMKEKGDIPEGYSVSREKKERFSLILESASTNQTSMYLCASSLSGRWGVTVAEAFFGQGTRLTVV.